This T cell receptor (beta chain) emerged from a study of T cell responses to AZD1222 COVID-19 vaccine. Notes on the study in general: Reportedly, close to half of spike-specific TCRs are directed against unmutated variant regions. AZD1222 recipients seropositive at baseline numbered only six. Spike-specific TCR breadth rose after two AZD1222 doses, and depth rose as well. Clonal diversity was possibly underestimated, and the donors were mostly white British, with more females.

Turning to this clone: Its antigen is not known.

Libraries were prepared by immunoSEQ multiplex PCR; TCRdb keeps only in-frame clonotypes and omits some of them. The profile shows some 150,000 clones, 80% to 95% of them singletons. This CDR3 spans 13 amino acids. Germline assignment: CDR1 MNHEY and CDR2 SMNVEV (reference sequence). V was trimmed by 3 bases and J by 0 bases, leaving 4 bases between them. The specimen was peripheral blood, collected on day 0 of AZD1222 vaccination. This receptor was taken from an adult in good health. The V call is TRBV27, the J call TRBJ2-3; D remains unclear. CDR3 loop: CASSLTSTDTQYF. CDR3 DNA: TGTGCCAGCAGTTTGACTAGCACAGATACGCAGTATTTT.